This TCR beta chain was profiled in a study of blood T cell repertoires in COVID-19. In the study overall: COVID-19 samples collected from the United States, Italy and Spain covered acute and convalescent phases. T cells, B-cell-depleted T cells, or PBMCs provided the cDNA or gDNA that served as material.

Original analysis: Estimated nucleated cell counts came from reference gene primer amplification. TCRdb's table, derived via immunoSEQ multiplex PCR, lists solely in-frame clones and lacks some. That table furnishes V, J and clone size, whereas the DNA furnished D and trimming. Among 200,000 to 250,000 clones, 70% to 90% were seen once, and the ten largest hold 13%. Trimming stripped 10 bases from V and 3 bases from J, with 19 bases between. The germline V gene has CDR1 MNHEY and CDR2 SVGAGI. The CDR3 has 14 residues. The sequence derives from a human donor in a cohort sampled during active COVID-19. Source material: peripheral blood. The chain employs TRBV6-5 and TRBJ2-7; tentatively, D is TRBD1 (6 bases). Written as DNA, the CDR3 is TGTGCCATCCAACCGCCAGGGGCTTACTACGAGCAGTACTTC. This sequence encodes CAIQPPGAYYEQYF.